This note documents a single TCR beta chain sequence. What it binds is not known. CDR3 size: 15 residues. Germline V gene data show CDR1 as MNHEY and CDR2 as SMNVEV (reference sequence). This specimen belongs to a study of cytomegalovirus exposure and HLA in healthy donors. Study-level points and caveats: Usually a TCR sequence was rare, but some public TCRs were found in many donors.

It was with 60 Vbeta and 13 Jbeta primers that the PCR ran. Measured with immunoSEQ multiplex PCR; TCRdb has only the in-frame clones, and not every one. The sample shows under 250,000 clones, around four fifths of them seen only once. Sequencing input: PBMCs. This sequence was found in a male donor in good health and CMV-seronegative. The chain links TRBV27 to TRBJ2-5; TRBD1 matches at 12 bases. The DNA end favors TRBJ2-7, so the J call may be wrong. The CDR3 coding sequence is TGTGCCAGCAGTTTCCTCCCGGGACAGGGGGCCGAGCAGTACTTC. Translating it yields CASSFLPGQGAEQYF.